This T cell receptor (beta chain) came from a study of OX40 agonist ivuxolimab in advanced cancers. General study points: At 0.1 to 3.0 mg/kg and by week 6, clonal expansion occurred in CD4+ and CD8+ blood T cells.

Profiling relied on immunoSEQ multiplex PCR, and the TCRdb table lists in-frame clones only, not all of them. The sample has about 74,000 clones, 84% seen once. V lost 2 bases, J lost 3 bases, and 7 bases stayed unmatched. The CDR3 is made up of 16 amino acids. Germline V gene lookup returns CDR1 LGHNA and CDR2 YSLEER. Of note for this clone: Its matching antigen is unknown.

Sequences were derived from CD4+ or CD8+ T cells sorted from blood, sampled in a trial of the OX40 agonist ivuxolimab. The origin of this receptor is an adult with an advanced solid tumor such as melanoma, head and neck, liver or kidney cancer. This chain links TRBV4-3 with TRBJ1-2; TRBD1 aligns across 9 bases. CDR3 DNA: TGCGCCAGCAGCCAAACGGGACAGGGTAACTACTATGGCTACACCTTC. Its translation is CASSQTGQGNYYGYTF.